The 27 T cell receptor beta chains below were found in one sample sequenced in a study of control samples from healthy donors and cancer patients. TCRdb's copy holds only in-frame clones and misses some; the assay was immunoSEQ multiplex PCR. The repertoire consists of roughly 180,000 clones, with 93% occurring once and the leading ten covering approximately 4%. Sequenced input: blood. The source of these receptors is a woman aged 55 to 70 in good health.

The CDR3 nucleotides are TGTGCCAGCAGTTACAGCCCTTCACCGGGGGGGCGCGATACGCAGTATTTT. Encoded protein: CASSYSPSPGGRDTQYF. The chain couples TRBV6-2 or TRBV6-3 to TRBJ2-3; 8 bases are shared with TRBD2. CDR3 length: 17 residues. Unmatched junction bases numbered 13, after V lost 2 bases and J lost 6 bases. Germline V gives CDR1 MNHEY, CDR2 SVGEGT.

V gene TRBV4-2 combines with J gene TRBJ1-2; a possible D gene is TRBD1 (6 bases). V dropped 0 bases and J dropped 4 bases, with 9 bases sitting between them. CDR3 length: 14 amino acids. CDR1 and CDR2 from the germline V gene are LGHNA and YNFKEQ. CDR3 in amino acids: CASSQDRGLYGYTF. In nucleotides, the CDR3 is TGTGCCAGCAGCCAAGATCGGGGGCTCTATGGCTACACCTTC.

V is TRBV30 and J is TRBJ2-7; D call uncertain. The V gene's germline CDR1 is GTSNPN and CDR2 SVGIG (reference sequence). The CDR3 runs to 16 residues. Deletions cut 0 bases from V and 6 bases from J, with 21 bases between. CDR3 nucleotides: TGTGCCTGGAGTGTAATAGGGTACGGGTTCGTTGGCGAGCAGTACTTC. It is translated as CAWSVIGYGFVGEQYF.

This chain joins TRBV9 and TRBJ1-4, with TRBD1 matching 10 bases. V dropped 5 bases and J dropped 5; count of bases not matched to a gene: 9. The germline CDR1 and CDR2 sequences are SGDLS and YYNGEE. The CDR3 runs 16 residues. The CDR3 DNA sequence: TGTGCCAGCAGTATCTTTCCGGGACAGGGGAATGAAAAACTGTTTTTT. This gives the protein CASSIFPGQGNEKLFF.

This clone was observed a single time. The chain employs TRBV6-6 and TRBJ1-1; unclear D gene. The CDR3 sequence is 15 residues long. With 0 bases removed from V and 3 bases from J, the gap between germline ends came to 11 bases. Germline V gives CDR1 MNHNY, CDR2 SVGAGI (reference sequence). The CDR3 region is CASSYSGIGDTEAFF. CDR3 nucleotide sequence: TGTGCCAGCAGTTACTCAGGGATAGGCGACACTGAAGCTTTCTTT.

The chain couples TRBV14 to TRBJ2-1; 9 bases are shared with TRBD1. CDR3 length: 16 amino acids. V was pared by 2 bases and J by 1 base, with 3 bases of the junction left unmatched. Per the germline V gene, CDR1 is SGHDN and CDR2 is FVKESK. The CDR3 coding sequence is TGTGCCAGCAGCCAATCGACAGGGGGATCCTACAATGAGCAGTTCTTC. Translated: CASSQSTGGSYNEQFF. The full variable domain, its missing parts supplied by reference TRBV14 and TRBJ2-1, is EAGVTQFPSHSVIEKGQTVTLRCDPISGHDNLYWYRRVMGKEIKFLLHFVKESKQDESGMPNNRFLAERTGGTYSTLKVQPAELEDSGVYFCASSQSTGGSYNEQFFGPGTRLTVL.

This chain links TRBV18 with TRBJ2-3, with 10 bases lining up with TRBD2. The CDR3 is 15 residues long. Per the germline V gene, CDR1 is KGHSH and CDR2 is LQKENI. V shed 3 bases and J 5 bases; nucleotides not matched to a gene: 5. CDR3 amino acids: CASSPSGGAEDTQYF. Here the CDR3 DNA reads TGTGCCAGCTCACCCAGCGGGGGGGCGGAAGATACGCAGTATTTT.

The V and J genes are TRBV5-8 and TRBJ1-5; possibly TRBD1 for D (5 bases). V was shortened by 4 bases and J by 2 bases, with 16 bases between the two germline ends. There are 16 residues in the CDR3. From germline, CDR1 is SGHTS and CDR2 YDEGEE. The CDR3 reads CASSLGRVGGNQPQHF. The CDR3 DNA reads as TGTGCCAGCAGCCTGGGCAGGGTGGGGGGCAATCAGCCCCAGCATTTT.

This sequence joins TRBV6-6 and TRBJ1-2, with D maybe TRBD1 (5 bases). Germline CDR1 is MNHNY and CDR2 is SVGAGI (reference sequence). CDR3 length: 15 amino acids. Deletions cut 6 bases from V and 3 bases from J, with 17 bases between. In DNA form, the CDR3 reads TGTGCCAGCAGACTCGGGACCAAGTATGACTATGGCTACACCTTC. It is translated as CASRLGTKYDYGYTF.

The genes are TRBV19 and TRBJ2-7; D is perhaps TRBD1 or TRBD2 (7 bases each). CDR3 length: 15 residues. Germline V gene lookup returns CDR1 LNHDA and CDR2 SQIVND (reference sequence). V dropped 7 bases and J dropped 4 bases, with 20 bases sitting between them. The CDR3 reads CASTPTGRGGYEQYF. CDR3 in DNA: TGTGCCAGTACCCCGACAGGGAGGGGTGGGTACGAGCAGTACTTC. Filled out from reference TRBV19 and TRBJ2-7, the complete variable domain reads DGGITQSPKYLFRKEGQNVTLSCEQNLNHDAMYWYRQDPGQGLRLIYYSQIVNDFQKGDIAEGYSVSREKKESFPLTVTSAQKNPTAFYLCASTPTGRGGYEQYFGPGTRLTVT.

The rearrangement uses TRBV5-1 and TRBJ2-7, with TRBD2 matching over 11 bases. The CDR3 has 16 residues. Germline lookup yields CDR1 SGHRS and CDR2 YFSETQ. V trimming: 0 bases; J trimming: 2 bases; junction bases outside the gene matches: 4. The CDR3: CASSLEGTSGAYEQYF. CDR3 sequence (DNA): TGCGCCAGCAGCTTGGAGGGGACTAGCGGCGCCTACGAGCAGTACTTC.

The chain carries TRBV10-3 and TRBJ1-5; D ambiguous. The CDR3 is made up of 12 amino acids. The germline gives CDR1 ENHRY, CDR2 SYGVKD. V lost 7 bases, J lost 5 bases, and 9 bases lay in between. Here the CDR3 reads CAITDGDQPQHF. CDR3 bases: TGTGCCATCACCGACGGGGATCAGCCCCAGCATTTT.

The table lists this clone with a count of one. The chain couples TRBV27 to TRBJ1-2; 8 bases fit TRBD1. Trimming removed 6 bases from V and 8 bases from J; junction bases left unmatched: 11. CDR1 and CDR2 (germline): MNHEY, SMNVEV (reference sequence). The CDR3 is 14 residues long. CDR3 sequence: CASRTSGGVRGYTF. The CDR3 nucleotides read TGTGCCAGCAGGACCTCAGGGGGCGTCCGGGGCTACACCTTC.

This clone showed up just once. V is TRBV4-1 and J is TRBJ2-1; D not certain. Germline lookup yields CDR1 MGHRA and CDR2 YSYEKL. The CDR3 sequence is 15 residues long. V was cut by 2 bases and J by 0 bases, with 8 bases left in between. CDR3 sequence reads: CASSQLGVSYNEQFF. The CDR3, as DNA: TGCGCCAGCAGCCAACTGGGCGTCTCCTACAATGAGCAGTTCTTC.

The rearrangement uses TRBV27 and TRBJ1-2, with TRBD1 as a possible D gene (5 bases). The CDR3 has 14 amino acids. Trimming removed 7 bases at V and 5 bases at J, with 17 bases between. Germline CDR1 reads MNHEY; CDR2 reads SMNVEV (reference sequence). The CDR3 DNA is TGTGCCAGCAAAAGCGGCGGGGGGGAGTATGGCTACACCTTC. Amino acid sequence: CASKSGGGEYGYTF.

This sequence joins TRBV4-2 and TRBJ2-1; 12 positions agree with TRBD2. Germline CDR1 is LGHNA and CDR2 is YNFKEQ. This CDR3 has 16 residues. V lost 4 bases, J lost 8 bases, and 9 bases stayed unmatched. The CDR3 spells CASSLGASGGADEQFF. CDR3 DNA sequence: TGTGCCAGCAGCCTTGGCGCTAGCGGGGGGGCGGATGAGCAGTTCTTC.

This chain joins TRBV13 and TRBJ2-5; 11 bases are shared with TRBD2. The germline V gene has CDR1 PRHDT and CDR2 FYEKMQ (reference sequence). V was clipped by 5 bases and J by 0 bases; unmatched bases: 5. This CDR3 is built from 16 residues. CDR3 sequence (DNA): TGTGCCAGCAGCCAAAGACTAGCGGGGTACCAAGAGACCCAGTACTTC. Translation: CASSQRLAGYQETQYF.

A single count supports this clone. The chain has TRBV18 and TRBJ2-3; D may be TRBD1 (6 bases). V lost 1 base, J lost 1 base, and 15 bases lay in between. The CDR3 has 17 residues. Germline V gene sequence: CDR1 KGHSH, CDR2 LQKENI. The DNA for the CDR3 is TGTGCCAGCTCACCACAAAAGGGGGACCGCGGCACAGATACGCAGTATTTT. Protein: CASSPQKGDRGTDTQYF.

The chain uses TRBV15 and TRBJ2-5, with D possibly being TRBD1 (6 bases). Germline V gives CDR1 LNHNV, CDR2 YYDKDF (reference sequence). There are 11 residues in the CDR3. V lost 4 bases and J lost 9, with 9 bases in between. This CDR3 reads CATSKGEPQYF. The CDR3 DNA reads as TGTGCCACCAGCAAGGGGGAACCCCAGTACTTC.

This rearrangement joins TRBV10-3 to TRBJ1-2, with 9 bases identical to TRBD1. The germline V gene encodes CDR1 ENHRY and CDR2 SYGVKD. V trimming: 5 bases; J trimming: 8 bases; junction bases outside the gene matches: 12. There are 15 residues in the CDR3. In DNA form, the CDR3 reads TGTGCCATCAGTTCATTCCTTACAGGGGGCGACGGCTACACCTTC. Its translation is CAISSFLTGGDGYTF.

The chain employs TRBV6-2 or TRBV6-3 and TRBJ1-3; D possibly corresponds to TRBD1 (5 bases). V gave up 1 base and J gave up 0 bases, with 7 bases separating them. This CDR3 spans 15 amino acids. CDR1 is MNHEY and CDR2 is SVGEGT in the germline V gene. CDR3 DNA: TGTGCCAGCAGTTACTTGAGGGGCTCTGGAAACACCATATATTTT. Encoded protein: CASSYLRGSGNTIYF.

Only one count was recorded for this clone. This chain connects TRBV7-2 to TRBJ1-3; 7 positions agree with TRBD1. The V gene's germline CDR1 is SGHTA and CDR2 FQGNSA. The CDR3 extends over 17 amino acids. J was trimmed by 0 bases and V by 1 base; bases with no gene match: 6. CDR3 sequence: CASSLGPQGTSGNTIYF. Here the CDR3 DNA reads TGTGCCAGCAGCTTAGGGCCACAGGGGACCTCTGGAAACACCATATATTTT.

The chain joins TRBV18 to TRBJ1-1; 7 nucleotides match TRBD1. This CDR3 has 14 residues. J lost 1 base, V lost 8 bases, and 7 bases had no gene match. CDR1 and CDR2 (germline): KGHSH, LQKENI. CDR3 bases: TGTGCCAGCATCAGGACAGGACAGAACACTGAAGCTTTCTTT. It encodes CASIRTGQNTEAFF.

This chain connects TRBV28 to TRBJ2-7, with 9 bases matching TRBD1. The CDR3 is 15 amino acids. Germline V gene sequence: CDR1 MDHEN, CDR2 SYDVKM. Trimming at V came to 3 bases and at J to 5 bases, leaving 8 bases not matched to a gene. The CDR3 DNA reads TGTGCCAGCAGTTTCATGGGACAGGGCGGGCACGAGCAGTACTTC. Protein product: CASSFMGQGGHEQYF.

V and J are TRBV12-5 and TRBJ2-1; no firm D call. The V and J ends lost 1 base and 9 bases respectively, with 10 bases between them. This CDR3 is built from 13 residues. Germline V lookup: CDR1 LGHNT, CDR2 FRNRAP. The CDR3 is CASGLEGLGEQFF. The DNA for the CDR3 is TGTGCTAGTGGTTTGGAGGGCTTAGGTGAGCAGTTCTTC.

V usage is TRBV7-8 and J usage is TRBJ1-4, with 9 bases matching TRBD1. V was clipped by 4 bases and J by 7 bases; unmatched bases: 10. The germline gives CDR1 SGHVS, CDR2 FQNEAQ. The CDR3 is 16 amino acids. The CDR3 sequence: CASSSVTGGASEKLFF. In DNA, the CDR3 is TGTGCCAGCAGCTCCGTCACAGGGGGCGCTTCTGAAAAACTGTTTTTT.

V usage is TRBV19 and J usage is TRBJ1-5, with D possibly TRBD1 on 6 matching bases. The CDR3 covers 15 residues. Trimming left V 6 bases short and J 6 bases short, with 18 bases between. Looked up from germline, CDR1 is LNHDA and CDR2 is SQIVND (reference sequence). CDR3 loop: CASRRDGGEGQPQHF. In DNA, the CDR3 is TGTGCCAGTAGACGTGACGGGGGCGAGGGTCAGCCCCAGCATTTT.